The source of this T cell receptor beta chain is a study of Tregs in tolerant kidney transplant recipients. About the research overall: The nonmyeloablative bone marrow transplants came from related graft donors, with transient mixed chimerism. Notes on the study in general: Expanding Tregs on activated donor B cells appeared to best identify donor-specific TCRbeta clones. Validation in larger populations is needed because few patients were studied.

About this clone itself: What it binds is not known.

TCRdb's table, derived via immunoSEQ multiplex PCR, lists solely in-frame clones and lacks some. Among 60,000 to 65,000 clones listed, roughly 98% were seen once. The CDR3 spans 15 residues. The ends were cut back, 1 base at V and 0 bases at J, with 10 bases in the middle. In germline, CDR1 is GTSNPN, CDR2 SVGIG (reference sequence). The chain carries TRBV30 and TRBJ1-5, with D unclear. This TCR came from a human donor who received a combined kidney and bone marrow transplant. Specimen: Tregs from blood, collected before the transplant. CDR3 amino acids: CAWSGGHYSNQPQHF. The CDR3 DNA sequence: TGTGCCTGGAGTGGTGGGCATTATAGCAATCAGCCCCAGCATTTT.